Listed here is a single T cell receptor beta chain. Its matching antigen is unknown. Other DNA sequences in the sample encode the same CDR3. CDR1 is SGHKS, CDR2 YYEKEE, per germline (reference sequence). The CDR3 has 15 residues. V shed 4 bases and J 2 bases; nucleotides not matched to a gene: 2. These data come from a study of shared clonotypes between healthy human individuals. About 28,000 T cell genomes, or approximately 300 ng DNA, went into replicate PCRs of unsorted PBMC. Per the authors' pipeline: From ImmunoSEQ came sequences covering only the junction and carrying no quality scores, so filtering differed. Clones were sequenced by immunoSEQ multiplex PCR, and TCRdb holds only the in-frame ones, with some missing. That table gives V, J and clone size, and the DNA gave D and trimming. The sample holds roughly 510,000 clones, 75% to 80% seen once. Study-wide results and limits: Owing to a small donor count, the genetic and exposure-history diversity represented was limited.

Sequenced material: PBMCs. V and J are TRBV5-5 and TRBJ2-7; 14 nucleotides agree with TRBD2. This TCR derives from a woman aged 40 to 49 in good health. Some clones in this sample may be carry-over from other donors' samples. CDR3 residues: CASSLGLAGAYEQYF. The DNA for the CDR3 is TGTGCCAGCAGCCTGGGACTAGCGGGAGCCTACGAGCAGTACTTC.